One TCR beta chain is described in this entry. The antigen is unknown. The sample is drawn from a study of brain T cells in children with intractable seizures. Broader study findings: Patients' HCMV serostatus was unknown; virus specificity rests on CDR3 similarity alone.

The CDR3 loop spans 15 amino acids. V dropped 1 base and J dropped 3 bases, with 13 bases sitting between them. Germline CDR1 reads LNHDA; CDR2 reads SQIVND (reference sequence). Produced via immunoSEQ multiplex PCR; TCRdb's table is partial and in-frame only. The sample lists about 64,000 clones, 90% to 96% seen once, with more than 0.35% in the top ten. Sequencing was limited to surgery cases with top T cell transcript signatures in brain tissue. The material sequenced was peripheral blood, taken at surgery. The chain carries TRBV19 and TRBJ2-7, with a tentative D call TRBD2 (5 bases). The clonotype was recovered from a boy in the first two years of life with focal cortical dysplasia and intractable seizures. The CDR3 protein is CASSIGSGLGYEQYF. The CDR3 DNA reads TGTGCCAGTAGTATAGGCTCGGGATTAGGCTACGAGCAGTACTTC.